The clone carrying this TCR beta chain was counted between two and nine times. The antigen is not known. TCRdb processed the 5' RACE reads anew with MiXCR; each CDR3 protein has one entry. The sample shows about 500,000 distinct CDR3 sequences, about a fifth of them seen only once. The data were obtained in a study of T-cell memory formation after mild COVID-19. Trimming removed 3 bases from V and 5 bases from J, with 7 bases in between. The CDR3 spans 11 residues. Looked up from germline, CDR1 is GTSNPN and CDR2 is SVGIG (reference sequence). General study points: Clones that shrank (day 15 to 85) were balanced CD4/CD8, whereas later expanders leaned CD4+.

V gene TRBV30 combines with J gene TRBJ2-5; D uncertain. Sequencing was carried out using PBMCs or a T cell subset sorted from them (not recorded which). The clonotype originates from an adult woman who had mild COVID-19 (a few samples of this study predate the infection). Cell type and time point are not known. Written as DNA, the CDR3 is TGTGCCTGGAGCCAGGAGGAGACCCAGTACTTC. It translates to CAWSQEETQYF.